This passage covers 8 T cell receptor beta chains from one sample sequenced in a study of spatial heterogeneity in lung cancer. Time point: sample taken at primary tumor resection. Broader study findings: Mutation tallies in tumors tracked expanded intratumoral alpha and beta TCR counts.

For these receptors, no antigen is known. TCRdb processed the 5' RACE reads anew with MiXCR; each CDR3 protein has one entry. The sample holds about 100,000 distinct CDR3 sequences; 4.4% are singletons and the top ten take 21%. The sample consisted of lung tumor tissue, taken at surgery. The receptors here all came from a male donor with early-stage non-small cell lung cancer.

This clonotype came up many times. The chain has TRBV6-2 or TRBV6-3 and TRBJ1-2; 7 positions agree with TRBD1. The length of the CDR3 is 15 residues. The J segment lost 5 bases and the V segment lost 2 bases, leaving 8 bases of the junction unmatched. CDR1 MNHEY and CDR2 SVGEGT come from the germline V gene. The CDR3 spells CASSYMAGGPYGYTF. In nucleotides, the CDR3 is TGTGCCAGCAGTTACATGGCAGGGGGACCGTATGGCTACACCTTC.

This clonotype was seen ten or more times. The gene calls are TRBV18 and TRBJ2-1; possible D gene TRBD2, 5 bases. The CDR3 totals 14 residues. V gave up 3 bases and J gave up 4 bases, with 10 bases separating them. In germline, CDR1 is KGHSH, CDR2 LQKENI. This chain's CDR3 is CASSPPGFYNEQFF. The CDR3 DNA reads TGTGCCAGCTCACCCCCGGGATTTTACAATGAGCAGTTCTTC. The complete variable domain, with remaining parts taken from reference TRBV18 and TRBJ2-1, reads NAGVMQNPRHLVRRRGQEARLRCSPMKGHSHVYWYRQLPEEGLKFMVYLQKENIIDESGMPKERFSAEFPKEGPSILRIQQVVRGDSAAYFCASSPPGFYNEQFFGPGTRLTVL.

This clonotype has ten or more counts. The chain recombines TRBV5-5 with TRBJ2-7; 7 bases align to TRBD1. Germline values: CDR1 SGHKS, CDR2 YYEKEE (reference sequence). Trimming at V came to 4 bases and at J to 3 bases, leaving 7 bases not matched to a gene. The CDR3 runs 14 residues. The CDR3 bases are TGTGCCAGCAGCCCCGCGACAGGGAGCTACGAGCAGTACTTC. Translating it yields CASSPATGSYEQYF. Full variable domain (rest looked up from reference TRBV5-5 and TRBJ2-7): DAGVTQSPTHLIKTRGQQVTLRCSPISGHKSVSWYQQVLGQGPQFIFQYYEKEERGRGNFPDRFSARQFPNYSSELNVNALLLGDSALYLCASSPATGSYEQYFGPGTRLTVT.

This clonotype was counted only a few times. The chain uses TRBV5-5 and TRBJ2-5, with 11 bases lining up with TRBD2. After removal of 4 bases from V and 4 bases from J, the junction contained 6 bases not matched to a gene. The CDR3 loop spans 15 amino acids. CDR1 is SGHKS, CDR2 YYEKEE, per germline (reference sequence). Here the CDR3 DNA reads TGTGCCAGCAGCCAATTAGCGGGAGGGGGAGAGACCCAGTACTTC. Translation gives CASSQLAGGGETQYF.

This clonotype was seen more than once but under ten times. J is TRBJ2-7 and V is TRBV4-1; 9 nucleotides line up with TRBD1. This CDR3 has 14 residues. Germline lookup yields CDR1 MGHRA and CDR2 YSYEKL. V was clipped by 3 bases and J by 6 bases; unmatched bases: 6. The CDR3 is CASSQGQGRGEQYF. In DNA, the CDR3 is TGCGCCAGCAGCCAGGGACAGGGCAGGGGCGAGCAGTACTTC.

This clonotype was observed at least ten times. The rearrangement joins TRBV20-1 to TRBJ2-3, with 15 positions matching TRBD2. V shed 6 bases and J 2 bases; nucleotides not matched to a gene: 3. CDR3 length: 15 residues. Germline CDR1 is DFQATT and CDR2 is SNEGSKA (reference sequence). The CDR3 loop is CSAWTSGRATDTQYF. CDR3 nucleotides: TGCAGTGCATGGACTAGCGGGAGGGCCACAGATACGCAGTATTTT.

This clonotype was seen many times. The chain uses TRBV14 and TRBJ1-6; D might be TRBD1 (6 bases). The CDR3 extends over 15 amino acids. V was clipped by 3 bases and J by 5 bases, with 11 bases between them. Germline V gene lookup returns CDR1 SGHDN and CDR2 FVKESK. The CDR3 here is CASSQAAGDNSPLHF. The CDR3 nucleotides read TGTGCCAGCAGCCAGGCGGCAGGGGATAATTCACCCCTCCACTTT.

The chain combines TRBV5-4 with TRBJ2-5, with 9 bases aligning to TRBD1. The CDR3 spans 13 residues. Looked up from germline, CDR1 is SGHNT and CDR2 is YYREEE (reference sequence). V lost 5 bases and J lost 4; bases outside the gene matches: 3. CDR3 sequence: CASRDRGPETQYF. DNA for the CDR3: TGTGCCAGCAGGGACAGGGGCCCAGAGACCCAGTACTTC.